The clone carrying this T cell receptor beta chain appeared many times. Its antigen is not identified. TCRdb redid the calling of the multiplex PCR reads with MiXCR, one entry per CDR3 protein. This sample yields under 150,000 distinct CDR3 sequences, of which just under 20% are seen a single time; approximately 3.5% belongs to the top ten. The data belong to a study of breast tumors, draining lymph nodes, adjacent tissues. General study points: Compared with basal-like, luminal-like tumors shared significantly more repertoire with nontumor tissue. Tumor T cell lymph node origin was a supported hypothesis, not proven. Data fit most tumor T cells coming from lymph node, expanding in tumor.

Axillary draining lymph nodes of breast cancer patients supplied the node samples. The CDR3 is 15 amino acids. In germline, CDR1 is SGDLS, CDR2 YYNGEE. V was clipped by 2 bases and J by 7 bases; unmatched bases: 6. The TCR was taken from a female donor with breast cancer. Some clones in this sample may be carry-over from other donors' samples. The specimen was axillary lymph node tissue. The J gene is TRBJ2-2, the V gene TRBV9, with TRBD2 identical over 9 bases. CDR3 region: CASSVRLAGNGELFF. As DNA, the CDR3 is TGTGCCAGCAGCGTTAGGCTAGCGGGAAACGGGGAGCTGTTTTTT.